The 17 T cell receptor beta chains given below trace back to one sample, sequenced in a study of identical twins. TCRdb re-called the 5' RACE reads with MiXCR, one entry per CDR3 protein. This table has some 500,000 distinct CDR3 sequences, 13% to 15% appearing once. These records were also assigned to another study, of yellow fever vaccine responses in identical twins.

Source material: CD4+ T cells sorted from blood. These receptors were collected from a young woman in good health.

Written as DNA, the CDR3 is TGCAGCGTTGTGGAGGGGGTCACTGAAGCTTTCTTT. It yields the protein CSVVEGVTEAFF. V and J are TRBV29-1 and TRBJ1-1, with D perhaps matching TRBD1 (6 bases). The CDR3 runs 12 residues. Trimming took 4 bases from V and 4 from J, leaving 10 bases between them. Germline V gives CDR1 SQVTM, CDR2 ANQGSEA. The full variable domain, its missing parts supplied by reference TRBV29-1 and TRBJ1-1, is SAVISQKPSRDICQRGTSLTIQCQVDSQVTMMFWYRQQPGQSLTLIATANQGSEATYESGFVIDKFPISRPNLTFSTLTVSNMSPEDSSIYLCSVVEGVTEAFFGQGTRLTVV.

With respect to this clonotype: At one boundary the junction diverges from the germline segment, which might be a read error. The chain employs TRBV3-1 and TRBJ2-1; 10 bases agree with TRBD1. Germline V CDR1 and CDR2: LGHDT, YNNKEL (reference sequence). The CDR3 loop spans 15 amino acids. DNA for the CDR3: TGTGCCAGCAGCCATGGGACAGGGGTCAGCAATGAGCTGTTCTTC. Translation: CASSHGTGVSNELFF.

Many counts were recorded for this clonotype. This chain links TRBV12-3 or TRBV12-4 with TRBJ2-3; 8 nucleotides agree with TRBD1. The V and J ends lost 3 bases and 6 bases, in that order; junction bases with no gene match: 5. The CDR3 has 14 residues. The CDR3 loop reads CASSFRTGMDTQYF. The CDR3 DNA reads as TGTGCCAGCAGTTTTCGGACAGGGATGGATACGCAGTATTTT.

This clonotype was seen more than once but under ten times. CDR3 protein: CASSKVLAGGLDEQFF. CDR3 DNA sequence: TGTGCCAGCAGCAAGGTGCTAGCGGGGGGGCTTGATGAGCAGTTCTTC. This chain connects TRBV9 to TRBJ2-1, with TRBD2 matching over 12 bases. Trimming at V came to 4 bases and at J to 8 bases, leaving 10 bases not matched to a gene. The CDR3 runs to 16 residues. Germline CDR1 SGDLS, CDR2 YYNGEE.

This clonotype was detected only a few times. The chain couples TRBV15 to TRBJ2-3, with D perhaps assigned TRBD1 or TRBD2 (6 bases each). Germline CDR1 and CDR2: LNHNV and YYDKDF (reference sequence). The CDR3 consists of 17 residues. Trimming cost V 7 bases and J 1 base, with 21 bases left between them. CDR3 in amino acids: CATNPGAGQLRTDTQYF. In DNA form, the CDR3 reads TGTGCCACCAATCCAGGGGCGGGACAATTACGCACAGATACGCAGTATTTT.

The chain links TRBV7-9 to TRBJ2-3, with 11 bases lining up with TRBD2. V lost 5 bases, J lost 1 base, and 8 bases stayed unmatched. Germline CDR1 reads SEHNR; CDR2 reads FQNEAQ (reference sequence). This CDR3 contains 17 residues. CDR3 sequence: CASSPRLAGFGTDTQYF. CDR3 bases: TGTGCCAGCAGCCCCCGACTAGCGGGGTTTGGCACAGATACGCAGTATTTT. The complete variable domain, with remaining parts taken from reference TRBV7-9 and TRBJ2-3, reads DTGVSQNPRHKITKRGQNVTFRCDPISEHNRLYWYRQTLGQGPEFLTYFQNEAQLEKSRLLSDRFSAERPKGSFSTLEIQRTEQGDSAMYLCASSPRLAGFGTDTQYFGPGTRLTVL.

In this sample, this clonotype turned up a few times. Here the CDR3 DNA reads TGTGCCAGCAGCCAAGAACTTGGCGGGGGGAAGAACACTGAAGCTTTCTTT. Amino acid sequence: CASSQELGGGKNTEAFF. The chain joins TRBV3-1 to TRBJ1-1, with D maybe TRBD1 (5 bases). V was trimmed by 0 bases and J by 1 base, leaving 15 bases between them. The CDR3 is 17 amino acids. CDR1 and CDR2 (germline): LGHDT, YNNKEL (reference sequence).

This clonotype was detected ten times or more. V usage is TRBV5-1 and J usage is TRBJ1-1, with D unresolved. Trimming stripped 3 bases from V and 4 bases from J, with 13 bases between. CDR3 size: 14 residues. Per the germline V gene, CDR1 is SGHRS and CDR2 is YFSETQ. The DNA of the CDR3 is TGCGCCAGCAGCTCGGACGGACTGGGCACTGAAGCTTTCTTT. Encoded protein: CASSSDGLGTEAFF. The full variable domain, its missing parts supplied by reference TRBV5-1 and TRBJ1-1, is KAGVTQTPRYLIKTRGQQVTLSCSPISGHRSVSWYQQTPGQGLQFLFEYFSETQRNKGNFPGRFSGRQFSNSRSEMNVSTLELGDSALYLCASSSDGLGTEAFFGQGTRLTVV.

This clonotype was recorded many times. The chain combines TRBV29-1 with TRBJ2-7; D ambiguous. V was trimmed by 4 bases and J by 4 bases, leaving 11 bases between them. Germline loops: CDR1 SQVTM, CDR2 ANQGSEA. This CDR3 contains 12 residues. The CDR3 sequence: CSVAEQKYEQYF. The DNA for the CDR3 is TGCAGCGTTGCAGAGCAGAAGTACGAGCAGTACTTC.

The chain has TRBV5-1 and TRBJ2-7, with TRBD1 matching 8 bases. The CDR3 runs to 13 residues. J gave up 6 bases and V 2 bases, and 4 bases lay outside the gene matches. Germline V gene lookup returns CDR1 SGHRS and CDR2 YFSETQ. The DNA of the CDR3 is TGCGCCAGCAGCTTACAGGGGGACTCCGAGCAGTACTTC. This gives the protein CASSLQGDSEQYF.

Only a few counts were recorded for this clonotype. The chain links TRBV7-9 to TRBJ1-2; possibly TRBD1 for D (5 bases). Trimming took 3 bases from V and 4 from J, leaving 12 bases between them. CDR3 size: 14 residues. From germline, CDR1 is SEHNR and CDR2 FQNEAQ (reference sequence). CDR3 bases: TGTGCCAGCAGCTTCAGGGAACTGTCCTATGGCTACACCTTC. This gives the protein CASSFRELSYGYTF.

This clonotype was seen a handful of times. V usage is TRBV9 and J usage is TRBJ2-7; no clear D. V lost 0 bases and J 5 bases, leaving 9 bases between the germline ends. Germline V lookup: CDR1 SGDLS, CDR2 YYNGEE. CDR3 length: 13 amino acids. CDR3 in DNA: TGTGCCAGCAGCGTAGGACCTAATAACGAGCAGTACTTC. Translated, it gives CASSVGPNNEQYF.

The V and J genes are TRBV7-9 and TRBJ2-1; no reliable D call. CDR1 SEHNR and CDR2 FQNEAQ come from the germline V gene (reference sequence). V was trimmed by 0 bases and J by 8 bases, leaving 11 bases between them. The CDR3 has 14 amino acids. The CDR3 DNA reads TGTGCCAGCAGCTTAGCGGCCCAGATCGATGAGCAGTTCTTC. This codes for CASSLAAQIDEQFF.

The chain employs TRBV20-1 and TRBJ2-5; a possible D gene is TRBD1 (5 bases). V was cut by 5 bases and J by 5 bases, with 12 bases left in between. The CDR3 is made up of 12 amino acids. Looked up from germline, CDR1 is DFQATT and CDR2 is SNEGSKA (reference sequence). For the CDR3, the DNA is TGCAGTGCTGAGGCAGGGAAGGAGACCCAGTACTTC. Its translation: CSAEAGKETQYF.

This sequence joins TRBV30 and TRBJ2-1, with 8 bases lining up with TRBD2. V lost 3 bases, J lost 5 bases, and 6 bases stayed unmatched. This CDR3 comprises 14 residues. Germline V gene data show CDR1 as GTSNPN and CDR2 as SVGIG (reference sequence). CDR3 sequence (DNA): TGTGCCTGGAGACCGGGACTAGTTGACAATGAGCAGTTCTTC. Protein product: CAWRPGLVDNEQFF.

The chain carries TRBV12-3 or TRBV12-4 and TRBJ1-1; D is unresolved. The CDR3 totals 13 residues. V was trimmed by 7 bases and J by 1 base, leaving 10 bases between them. As DNA, the CDR3 is TGTGCCAGCACCGATACGGCGAACACTGAAGCTTTCTTT. It is translated as CASTDTANTEAFF.

Note on this clonotype: A much larger clone lies one base from this, so it may be a read error. This rearrangement joins TRBV4-3 to TRBJ2-1; 10 bases fit TRBD2. The CDR3 totals 16 residues. The germline CDR1 and CDR2 sequences are LGHNA and YSLEER. CDR3 DNA: TGCGCCAGCAGCCAAGATGGGCTAGCGGGAGTAGATGAGCAGCTCTTC. This codes for CASSQDGLAGVDEQLF.